The 17 T cell receptor beta chains below all came from one sample that was sequenced in a study of cytomegalovirus exposure and HLA in healthy donors. Primers included in the PCR were 60 Vbeta and 13 Jbeta primers. The repertoire was sequenced with immunoSEQ multiplex PCR; TCRdb's copy has only in-frame clones and lacks some. The sample shows 95,000 to 100,000 clones, around 83% of them seen only once. Sequencing was done on a sample of PBMCs. The receptors here all came from a man aged 25 to 45 in good health and CMV-seronegative.

The chain has TRBV30 and TRBJ2-3; a possible D gene is TRBD2 (6 bases). The CDR3 extends over 14 amino acids. Germline V lookup: CDR1 GTSNPN, CDR2 SVGIG (reference sequence). Trimming took off 4 bases at V and 3 bases at J, with 14 bases between the two ends. The CDR3 is CAWTRNSGTDTQYF. The CDR3 DNA reads as TGTGCCTGGACTAGGAATAGCGGAACAGATACGCAGTATTTT.

The V and J genes are TRBV7-8 and TRBJ1-4; no clear D gene. The germline V gene encodes CDR1 SGHVS and CDR2 FQNEAQ. V was pared by 2 bases and J by 3 bases, with 19 bases between. The CDR3 is 18 amino acids. For the CDR3, the DNA is TGTGCCAGCAGCTTACCCAGACCAACCTCGGGTGCTAATGAAAAACTGTTTTTT. Translated: CASSLPRPTSGANEKLFF.

In its sample, this clone was seen once. The V and J genes are TRBV7-3 and TRBJ2-7, with 10 bases matching TRBD1. The CDR3 sequence is 17 residues long. Germline CDR1 reads SGHTA; CDR2 reads FQGTGA. The V gene end was trimmed by 7 bases and the J gene end by 3 bases; junction bases not matched to a gene: 15. This chain's CDR3 is CASTCLETGGADYEQYF. DNA for the CDR3: TGTGCCAGCACCTGCTTAGAGACAGGGGGCGCTGACTACGAGCAGTACTTC.

The chain uses TRBV11-2 and TRBJ2-7; 8 bases align to TRBD2. Per the germline V gene, CDR1 is SGHAT and CDR2 is FQNNGV. V shed 10 bases and J 2 bases; nucleotides not matched to a gene: 4. CDR3 length: 12 amino acids. CDR3 in DNA: TGTGCCATACGGGGGGGACCCTACGAGCAGTACTTC. This translates into CAIRGGPYEQYF.

This chain uses TRBV9 with TRBJ2-2; D is ambiguous. CDR3 length equals 13 residues. The germline V gene has CDR1 SGDLS and CDR2 YYNGEE. V lost 0 bases and J 5 bases, leaving 5 bases between the germline ends. In DNA form, the CDR3 reads TGTGCCAGCAGCGTAGTCGGGACCGGGGAGCTGTTTTTT. This sequence encodes CASSVVGTGELFF. Variable domain in full (rest from reference TRBV9 and TRBJ2-2): DSGVTQTPKHLITATGQRVTLRCSPRSGDLSVYWYQQSLDQGLQFLIQYYNGEERAKGNILERFSAQQFPDLHSELNLSSLELGDSALYFCASSVVGTGELFFGEGSRLTVL.

This clone was seen just once. The V call is TRBV27, the J call TRBJ2-2; D gene ambiguous. Germline values: CDR1 MNHEY, CDR2 SMNVEV (reference sequence). V was pared by 4 bases and J by 5 bases, with 17 bases between. This CDR3 has 16 amino acids. The CDR3 here is CASSSQDRRITGELFF. In DNA form, the CDR3 reads TGTGCCAGCAGTTCACAAGATCGCAGGATAACCGGGGAGCTGTTTTTT.

The CDR3 DNA is TGTGCCACCAAGGCAGGGGATACGCAGTATTTT. Protein: CATKAGDTQYF. The chain recombines TRBV19 with TRBJ2-3, with D tentatively TRBD1 (5 bases). CDR1 and CDR2 from the germline V gene are LNHDA and SQIVND (reference sequence). CDR3 size: 11 residues. Deletions cut 10 bases from V and 6 bases from J, with 11 bases between.

This chain connects TRBV7-3 to TRBJ2-2; 10 bases are a match to TRBD2. Trimming took 5 bases from V and 1 from J; bases not matched to a gene: 4. The CDR3 totals 16 residues. In germline, CDR1 is SGHTA, CDR2 FQGTGA. The CDR3 reads CASSPRLAGNTGELFF. The CDR3 coding sequence is TGTGCCAGCAGCCCCCGACTAGCGGGGAACACCGGGGAGCTGTTTTTT.

The chain couples TRBV14 to TRBJ2-7, with D perhaps TRBD1 (6 bases). V dropped 4 bases and J dropped 3 bases, with 13 bases sitting between them. Per the germline V gene, CDR1 is SGHDN and CDR2 is FVKESK. The CDR3 spans 14 residues. In nucleotides, the CDR3 is TGTGCCAGCAGCCTGGACAGTGGAGGCTACGAGCAGTACTTC. This translates into CASSLDSGGYEQYF.

V and J are TRBV4-1 and TRBJ2-5, with 7 bases that match TRBD2. The CDR3 extends over 15 amino acids. Unmatched junction bases numbered 6, after V lost 0 bases and J lost 5 bases. The germline gives CDR1 MGHRA, CDR2 YSYEKL. The CDR3 is CASSQDGASGETQYF. CDR3 in DNA: TGCGCCAGCAGCCAAGATGGGGCTAGCGGCGAGACCCAGTACTTC.

V gene TRBV9 combines with J gene TRBJ1-5; no firm D call. Trimming cost V 0 bases and J 2 bases, with 6 bases left between them. This CDR3 is 14 amino acids long. Germline V gene sequence: CDR1 SGDLS, CDR2 YYNGEE. In DNA, the CDR3 is TGTGCCAGCAGCGTAGGTAATGGCAATCAGCCCCAGCATTTT. Protein: CASSVGNGNQPQHF.

This clone was observed a few times. The sample holds other DNA sequences that translate to the same CDR3. This chain uses TRBV9 with TRBJ2-5; D possibly corresponds to TRBD2 (7 bases). V lost 0 bases and J 4 bases, leaving 10 bases between the germline ends. There are 14 residues in the CDR3. Germline-derived CDR1 and CDR2 are SGDLS and YYNGEE. The CDR3 DNA sequence: TGTGCCAGCAGCGTAGCCGGGGGGCCAGAGACCCAGTACTTC. Translation: CASSVAGGPETQYF.

V usage is TRBV21-1 and J usage is TRBJ1-6; the table's D call, TRBD1, was not checked against the DNA. TRBV21-1 is tagged as a pseudogene. The CDR3 has 17 residues. CDR3 nucleotides: TGTGCCAGCAGCAAAGAGGGGGCAGGACCTTATAATTCACCCCTCCACTTT. Amino acid sequence: CASSKEGAGPYNSPLHF.

The chain links TRBV5-6 to TRBJ1-2, with 9 bases fitting TRBD1. CDR3 length: 13 residues. J was trimmed by 8 bases and V by 4 bases; bases with no gene match: 6. Germline V gives CDR1 SGHDT, CDR2 YYEEEE. The CDR3 spells CASSRGTGQGYTF. The CDR3 nucleotides read TGTGCCAGCAGCCGAGGGACAGGGCAAGGCTACACCTTC.

The J gene is TRBJ2-7, the V gene TRBV5-6, with 8 bases lining up with TRBD1. Unmatched junction bases numbered 10, after V lost 4 bases and J lost 4 bases. CDR1 is SGHDT and CDR2 is YYEEEE in the germline V gene. The CDR3 length is 15 residues. The CDR3 DNA follows: TGTGCCAGCAGCCCCTCAGGGGGCGCTTGGTACGAGCAGTACTTC. Its protein is CASSPSGGAWYEQYF.

V gene TRBV4-1 combines with J gene TRBJ2-1, with TRBD2 matching over 7 bases. This CDR3 is built from 14 residues. Trimming at V came to 1 base and at J to 5 bases, leaving 2 bases not matched to a gene. CDR1 and CDR2 (germline): MGHRA, YSYEKL. For the CDR3, the DNA is TGCGCCAGCAGCCAAGTGGGGGGGGACAATGAGCAGTTCTTC. Translating it yields CASSQVGGDNEQFF.

V and J are TRBV25-1 and TRBJ2-3; 9 bases are a match to TRBD2. The CDR3 is 16 residues long. Germline assignment: CDR1 MGHDK and CDR2 SYGVNS. Trimming at V came to 3 bases and at J to 2 bases, leaving 6 bases not matched to a gene. The CDR3 protein is CASSDLAGVDTDTQYF. CDR3 sequence (DNA): TGTGCCAGCAGTGATTTAGCGGGAGTTGACACAGATACGCAGTATTTT.